These T cell receptor beta chains were read from a single sample in a study of blood T cell repertoires in COVID-19. TCRdb keeps only in-frame clones here, not all; method: immunoSEQ multiplex PCR. Among some 250,000 clones listed, roughly four fifths were seen once. The sample consisted of peripheral blood. All receptors come from a woman aged 55-70 years with active or convalescent COVID-19. CDR3s include the opening cysteine and the closing phenylalanine or tryptophan. The order of the fields is CDR3 protein, CDR3 DNA, V gene, CDR3 length, D gene, clone size, J gene. A D gene is named only where the DNA matches it firmly. Clone size is given for some rows only: seen once, a few or many times, or a class if the clone is expanded.

CDR3 protein: CASSLVSFRYEQYF
CDR3 DNA: TGTGCCAGCAGCTTAGTTAGTTTCCGCTACGAGCAGTACTTC
V gene: TRBV7-2
CDR3 length: 14
D gene: .
clone size: few
J gene: TRBJ2-7

CDR3 protein: CASSLAGTGRNEQFF
CDR3 DNA: TGTGCCAGCAGCTTAGCGGGGACAGGGAGGAATGAGCAGTTCTTC
V gene: TRBV7-9
CDR3 length: 15
D gene: TRBD1
clone size: .
J gene: TRBJ2-1

CDR3 protein: CASSQETSNNEQFF
CDR3 DNA: TGTGCCAGCAGCCAAGAGACTAGCAACAATGAGCAGTTCTTC
V gene: TRBV14
CDR3 length: 14
D gene: TRBD2
clone size: few
J gene: TRBJ2-1

CDR3 protein: CASSITGTGDYEQYF
CDR3 DNA: TGTGCCAGTAGTATTACCGGGACAGGGGACTACGAGCAGTACTTC
V gene: TRBV19
CDR3 length: 15
D gene: TRBD1
clone size: .
J gene: TRBJ2-7

CDR3 protein: CASSEYGSNQPQHF
CDR3 DNA: TGCGCCAGCAGCGAGTACGGTAGCAATCAGCCCCAGCATTTT
V gene: TRBV4-1
CDR3 length: 14
D gene: .
clone size: .
J gene: TRBJ1-5

CDR3 protein: CASSLGTEVETQYF
CDR3 DNA: TGTGCCAGCAGCTTAGGGACAGAGGTGGAGACCCAGTACTTC
V gene: TRBV7-6
CDR3 length: 14
D gene: .
clone size: .
J gene: TRBJ2-5

CDR3 protein: CASSIGTTSGDKQYF
CDR3 DNA: TGTGCCAGTAGTATAGGTACGACTAGCGGCGATAAGCAGTACTTC
V gene: TRBV19
CDR3 length: 15
D gene: TRBD2
clone size: .
J gene: TRBJ2-7

CDR3 protein: CASSYNRGIQTDTQYF
CDR3 DNA: TGTGCCAGCAGCTATAACAGGGGGATTCAGACAGATACGCAGTATTTT
V gene: TRBV11-2
CDR3 length: 16
D gene: TRBD1
clone size: .
J gene: TRBJ2-3

CDR3 protein: CAWSSGALREKLFF
CDR3 DNA: TGTGCCTGGAGTTCAGGGGCCTTAAGGGAAAAACTGTTTTTT
V gene: TRBV30
CDR3 length: 14
D gene: .
clone size: .
J gene: TRBJ1-4

CDR3 protein: CASRAGGEAFF
CDR3 DNA: TGTGCCAGCAGGGCGGGGGGTGAAGCTTTCTTT
V gene: TRBV2
CDR3 length: 11
D gene: .
clone size: once
J gene: TRBJ1-1

CDR3 protein: CAISDGQGAGYGYTF
CDR3 DNA: TGTGCCATCAGTGATGGACAGGGGGCAGGGTATGGCTACACCTTC
V gene: TRBV10-3
CDR3 length: 15
D gene: TRBD1
clone size: .
J gene: TRBJ1-2

CDR3 protein: CASSLGTGEYNEQFF
CDR3 DNA: TGTGCCAGCTCACTGGGGACAGGGGAATACAATGAGCAGTTCTTC
V gene: TRBV18
CDR3 length: 15
D gene: TRBD1
clone size: .
J gene: TRBJ2-1

CDR3 protein: CASEQLYGYTF
CDR3 DNA: TGTGCCAGTGAACAGCTCTATGGCTACACCTTC
V gene: TRBV28
CDR3 length: 11
D gene: .
clone size: .
J gene: TRBJ1-2

CDR3 protein: CASSQPQQLAGGLNEQFF
CDR3 DNA: TGTGCCAGCAGCCAACCGCAGCAACTAGCGGGGGGTCTCAATGAGCAGTTCTTC
V gene: TRBV13
CDR3 length: 18
D gene: TRBD2
clone size: few
J gene: TRBJ2-1

CDR3 protein: CASSPGEALGYTF
CDR3 DNA: TGTGCCAGCAGCCCCGGAGAGGCCTTAGGCTACACCTTC
V gene: TRBV28
CDR3 length: 13
D gene: .
clone size: .
J gene: TRBJ1-2

CDR3 protein: CASSKGATLYGYTF
CDR3 DNA: TGTGCCAGTAGTAAGGGGGCGACCCTCTATGGCTACACCTTC
V gene: TRBV19
CDR3 length: 14
D gene: TRBD1
clone size: .
J gene: TRBJ1-2

CDR3 protein: CASSVHGQGLYNEQFF
CDR3 DNA: TGTGCCAGCAGCGTACACGGACAGGGGCTGTACAATGAGCAGTTCTTC
V gene: TRBV9
CDR3 length: 16
D gene: TRBD1
clone size: .
J gene: TRBJ2-1

CDR3 protein: CAWSGAGGGSGYTF
CDR3 DNA: TGTGCCTGGAGTGGGGCGGGGGGAGGAAGTGGCTACACCTTC
V gene: TRBV30
CDR3 length: 14
D gene: .
clone size: .
J gene: TRBJ1-2

CDR3 protein: CASSSRGQLTSSGNTIYF
CDR3 DNA: TGTGCCAGCAGCTCGCGAGGACAGCTAACGAGCTCTGGAAACACCATATATTTT
V gene: TRBV3-1/TRBV3-2
CDR3 length: 18
D gene: .
clone size: .
J gene: TRBJ1-3

CDR3 protein: CASSAQRGGPNQPQHF
CDR3 DNA: TGTGCCAGTAGTGCACAACGAGGGGGCCCCAATCAGCCCCAGCATTTT
V gene: TRBV19
CDR3 length: 16
D gene: TRBD1
clone size: .
J gene: TRBJ1-5

CDR3 protein: CAWTPSSYNSPLHF
CDR3 DNA: TGTGCCTGGACACCCAGCTCCTATAATTCACCCCTCCACTTT
V gene: TRBV30
CDR3 length: 14
D gene: .
clone size: .
J gene: TRBJ1-6

CDR3 protein: CASSRTSGGQETQYF
CDR3 DNA: TGTGCCAGCAGCCGGACTAGCGGGGGCCAAGAGACCCAGTACTTC
V gene: TRBV5-6
CDR3 length: 15
D gene: TRBD2
clone size: .
J gene: TRBJ2-5

CDR3 protein: CASSFRHHLAYEQYF
CDR3 DNA: TGTGCCAGCAGTTTCCGACATCATCTTGCCTACGAGCAGTACTTC
V gene: TRBV6-2/TRBV6-3
CDR3 length: 15
D gene: .
clone size: .
J gene: TRBJ2-7

CDR3 protein: CASSKGGRDRDTDTQYF
CDR3 DNA: TGTGCCAGCAGCAAAGGGGGACGGGACAGGGACACAGATACGCAGTATTTT
V gene: TRBV21-1
CDR3 length: 17
D gene: .
clone size: .
J gene: TRBJ2-3

CDR3 protein: CASSLGSLAGGVEQFF
CDR3 DNA: TGTGCCAGCAGCTTAGGTTCGCTAGCGGGGGGGGTGGAGCAGTTCTTC
V gene: TRBV7-8
CDR3 length: 16
D gene: TRBD2
clone size: .
J gene: TRBJ2-1

CDR3 protein: CASSQGGGYTF
CDR3 DNA: TGTGCCAGCAGCCAAGGGGGTGGCTACACCTTC
V gene: TRBV12-3/TRBV12-4
CDR3 length: 11
D gene: .
clone size: .
J gene: TRBJ1-2

CDR3 protein: CASSPRTGPTNEKLFF
CDR3 DNA: TGTGCCAGCAGCCCCAGGACAGGCCCAACTAATGAAAAACTGTTTTTT
V gene: TRBV7-9
CDR3 length: 16
D gene: TRBD1
clone size: once
J gene: TRBJ1-4

CDR3 protein: CASGLNQGNEQYF
CDR3 DNA: TGTGCCAGCGGACTTAATCAGGGGAACGAGCAGTACTTC
V gene: TRBV6-5
CDR3 length: 13
D gene: .
clone size: .
J gene: TRBJ2-7

CDR3 protein: CASSQARGLSYEQYF
CDR3 DNA: TGTGCCAGCAGCCAAGCCAGGGGGCTATCCTACGAGCAGTACTTC
V gene: TRBV3-1/TRBV3-2
CDR3 length: 15
D gene: TRBD1
clone size: .
J gene: TRBJ2-7

CDR3 protein: CASSWDRVGEKLFF
CDR3 DNA: TGTGCCAGCAGCTGGGACAGGGTAGGGGAAAAACTGTTTTTT
V gene: TRBV6-6
CDR3 length: 14
D gene: TRBD1
clone size: .
J gene: TRBJ1-4

CDR3 protein: CASSQDRYDTGELFF
CDR3 DNA: TGTGCCAGCAGCCAAGATCGGTATGACACCGGGGAGCTGTTTTTT
V gene: TRBV4-2
CDR3 length: 15
D gene: .
clone size: .
J gene: TRBJ2-2

CDR3 protein: CASSRSLARDTQYF
CDR3 DNA: TGCGCCAGCAGCCGATCCCTAGCGAGGGATACGCAGTATTTT
V gene: TRBV4-3
CDR3 length: 14
D gene: .
clone size: .
J gene: TRBJ2-3

CDR3 protein: CASSPPTGDYGYTF
CDR3 DNA: TGTGCCAGCTCACCTCCGACAGGGGACTATGGCTACACCTTC
V gene: TRBV18
CDR3 length: 14
D gene: TRBD1
clone size: .
J gene: TRBJ1-2

CDR3 protein: CATSREQGTEAFF
CDR3 DNA: TGTGCCACCAGCAGGGAACAGGGGACTGAAGCTTTCTTT
V gene: TRBV15
CDR3 length: 13
D gene: TRBD1
clone size: .
J gene: TRBJ1-1

CDR3 protein: CASWTGNTGELFF
CDR3 DNA: TGTGCCAGTTGGACAGGGAACACCGGGGAGCTGTTTTTT
V gene: TRBV19
CDR3 length: 13
D gene: TRBD1
clone size: .
J gene: TRBJ2-2

CDR3 protein: CASSLAGVGYTF
CDR3 DNA: TGTGCCAGCAGTTTAGCAGGGGTTGGCTATACCTTC
V gene: TRBV12-3/TRBV12-4
CDR3 length: 12
D gene: .
clone size: .
J gene: TRBJ1-2

CDR3 protein: CASGPGQGIYGYTF
CDR3 DNA: TGCGCCAGCGGCCCGGGACAGGGTATCTATGGCTACACCTTC
V gene: TRBV10-2
CDR3 length: 14
D gene: TRBD1
clone size: once
J gene: TRBJ1-2

CDR3 protein: CAIVYGYTF
CDR3 DNA: TGTGCTATAGTCTATGGCTACACCTTC
V gene: TRBV10-3
CDR3 length: 9
D gene: .
clone size: .
J gene: TRBJ1-2

CDR3 protein: CASSRAALNEQFF
CDR3 DNA: TGTGCCAGCAGTAGAGCGGCCCTCAATGAGCAGTTCTTC
V gene: TRBV6-5
CDR3 length: 13
D gene: .
clone size: .
J gene: TRBJ2-1

CDR3 protein: CASSERVNYGYTF
CDR3 DNA: TGTGCCAGCAGTGAGAGGGTTAACTATGGCTACACCTTC
V gene: TRBV6-1
CDR3 length: 13
D gene: .
clone size: .
J gene: TRBJ1-2

CDR3 protein: CSAQGTGGLNLIF
CDR3 DNA: TGCAGCGCCCAAGGGACAGGGGGCTTGAACTTGATATTT
V gene: TRBV29-1
CDR3 length: 13
D gene: TRBD1
clone size: .
J gene: TRBJ1-3

CDR3 protein: CASSPLRTGGTGELFF
CDR3 DNA: TGTGCCAGCTCACCTCTACGGACAGGGGGCACCGGGGAGCTGTTTTTT
V gene: TRBV18
CDR3 length: 16
D gene: TRBD1
clone size: .
J gene: TRBJ2-2

CDR3 protein: CASSLGTGTYGYTF
CDR3 DNA: TGTGCCAGCAGTTTAGGGACAGGGACGTATGGCTACACCTTC
V gene: TRBV2
CDR3 length: 14
D gene: TRBD1
clone size: .
J gene: TRBJ1-2

CDR3 protein: CASSKTGGIVNSPLHF
CDR3 DNA: TGTGCCAGTAGTAAGACAGGGGGTATAGTTAATTCACCCCTCCACTTT
V gene: TRBV19
CDR3 length: 16
D gene: TRBD1
clone size: once
J gene: TRBJ1-6

CDR3 protein: CASSSQISYNEQFF
CDR3 DNA: TGTGCCAGTAGTAGCCAGATCTCCTACAATGAGCAGTTCTTC
V gene: TRBV19
CDR3 length: 14
D gene: .
clone size: few
J gene: TRBJ2-1

CDR3 protein: CASSAQAIYEQYF
CDR3 DNA: TGTGCCAGCAGTGCACAGGCGATCTACGAGCAGTACTTC
V gene: TRBV25-1
CDR3 length: 13
D gene: .
clone size: .
J gene: TRBJ2-7

CDR3 protein: CAIRPGQSNSPLHF
CDR3 DNA: TGTGCCATCCGCCCGGGACAGTCTAATTCACCCCTCCACTTT
V gene: TRBV10-3
CDR3 length: 14
D gene: TRBD1
clone size: .
J gene: TRBJ1-6

CDR3 protein: CASSQAPESYGYTF
CDR3 DNA: TGCGCCAGCAGCCAAGCTCCAGAAAGCTATGGCTACACCTTC
V gene: TRBV4-1
CDR3 length: 14
D gene: .
clone size: .
J gene: TRBJ1-2

CDR3 protein: CASSKGPGQGGSNQPQHF
CDR3 DNA: TGTGCCAGCAGCAAAGGTCCAGGGCAGGGAGGAAGCAATCAGCCCCAGCATTTT
V gene: TRBV21-1
CDR3 length: 18
D gene: .
clone size: few
J gene: TRBJ1-5

CDR3 protein: CASSLSGNTGELFF
CDR3 DNA: TGTGCCAGCAGTTTATCGGGCAACACCGGGGAGCTGTTTTTT
V gene: TRBV27
CDR3 length: 14
D gene: .
clone size: .
J gene: TRBJ2-2

CDR3 protein: CASSEGPGIPPQHF
CDR3 DNA: TGTGCCAGCAGCGAGGGGCCAGGGATCCCCCCCCAGCATTTT
V gene: TRBV9
CDR3 length: 14
D gene: .
clone size: once
J gene: TRBJ1-5

CDR3 protein: CASSFSGTGGFF
CDR3 DNA: TGTGCCAGCAGTTTCTCCGGGACAGGGGGGTTCTTC
V gene: TRBV12-3/TRBV12-4
CDR3 length: 12
D gene: TRBD1
clone size: .
J gene: TRBJ2-1

CDR3 protein: CASSPPEGGGTDTQYF
CDR3 DNA: TGCGCCAGCAGCCCCCCTGAGGGGGGAGGGACAGATACGCAGTATTTT
V gene: TRBV5-1
CDR3 length: 16
D gene: .
clone size: .
J gene: TRBJ2-3

CDR3 protein: CASSSDRESFF
CDR3 DNA: TGTGCCAGCAGTTCAGACAGGGAGTCTTTCTTT
V gene: TRBV6-5
CDR3 length: 11
D gene: TRBD1
clone size: .
J gene: TRBJ1-1